This T cell receptor (beta chain) appears in the sequencing data of a study of shared clonotypes between healthy human individuals. TCRdb keeps only in-frame clones here, not all; method: immunoSEQ multiplex PCR. The data hold some 900,000 clones, with over 75% observed a single time. CDR3 size: 11 residues. Germline loops: CDR1 DFQATT, CDR2 SNEGSKA (reference sequence). V lost 8 bases and J 8 bases, leaving 15 bases between the germline ends. The sequenced sample was memory CD4+ T cells sorted from blood. Indicated subset: CD45RA-negative fraction. The TCR comes from a man aged 18 to 30 in good health. V usage is TRBV20-1 and J usage is TRBJ1-2; maybe TRBD1 (6 bases). The CDR3 loop is CSTGTIAGYTF. CDR3 nucleotides: TGCAGTACAGGGACGATAGCAGGCTACACCTTC.